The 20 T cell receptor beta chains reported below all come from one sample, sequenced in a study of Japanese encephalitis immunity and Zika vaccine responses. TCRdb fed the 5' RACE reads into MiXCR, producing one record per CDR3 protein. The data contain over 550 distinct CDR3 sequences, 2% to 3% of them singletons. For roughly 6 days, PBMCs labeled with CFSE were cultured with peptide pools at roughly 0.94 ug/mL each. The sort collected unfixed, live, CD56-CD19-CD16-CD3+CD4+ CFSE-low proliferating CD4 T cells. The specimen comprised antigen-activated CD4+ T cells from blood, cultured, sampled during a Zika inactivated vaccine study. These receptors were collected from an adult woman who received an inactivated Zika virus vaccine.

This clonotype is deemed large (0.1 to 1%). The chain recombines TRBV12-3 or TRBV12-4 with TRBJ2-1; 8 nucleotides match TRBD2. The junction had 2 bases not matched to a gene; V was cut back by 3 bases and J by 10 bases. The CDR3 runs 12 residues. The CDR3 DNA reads TGTGCCAGCAGTTTTACGGGGGGGGAGCAGTTCTTC. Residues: CASSFTGGEQFF.

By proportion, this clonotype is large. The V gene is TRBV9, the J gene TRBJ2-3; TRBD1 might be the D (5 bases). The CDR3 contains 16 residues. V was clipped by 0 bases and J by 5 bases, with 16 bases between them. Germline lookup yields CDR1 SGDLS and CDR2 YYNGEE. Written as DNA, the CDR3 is TGTGCCAGCAGCGTAGAATGGGGCGGCATGGGAGATACGCAGTATTTT. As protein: CASSVEWGGMGDTQYF.

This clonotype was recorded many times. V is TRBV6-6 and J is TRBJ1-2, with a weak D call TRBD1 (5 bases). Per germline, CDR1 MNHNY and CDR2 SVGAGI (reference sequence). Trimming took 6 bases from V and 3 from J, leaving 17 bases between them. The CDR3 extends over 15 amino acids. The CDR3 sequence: CASSPAGGGYYGYTF. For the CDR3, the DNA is TGTGCCAGCAGCCCTGCCGGCGGGGGGTACTATGGCTACACCTTC.

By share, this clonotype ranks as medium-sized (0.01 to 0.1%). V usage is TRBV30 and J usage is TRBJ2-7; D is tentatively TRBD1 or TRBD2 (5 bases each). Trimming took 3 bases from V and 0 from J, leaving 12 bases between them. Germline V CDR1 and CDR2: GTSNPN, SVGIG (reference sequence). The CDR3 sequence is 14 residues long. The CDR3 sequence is CAWRGLGDSYEQYF. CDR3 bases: TGTGCCTGGAGGGGTCTGGGGGACTCCTACGAGCAGTACTTC.

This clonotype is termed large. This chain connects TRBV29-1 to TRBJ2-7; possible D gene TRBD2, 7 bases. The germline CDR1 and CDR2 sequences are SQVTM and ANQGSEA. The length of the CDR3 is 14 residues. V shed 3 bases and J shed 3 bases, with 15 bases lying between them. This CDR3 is CSVEGGQGYYEQYF. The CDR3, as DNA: TGCAGCGTTGAGGGGGGGCAGGGGTACTACGAGCAGTACTTC.

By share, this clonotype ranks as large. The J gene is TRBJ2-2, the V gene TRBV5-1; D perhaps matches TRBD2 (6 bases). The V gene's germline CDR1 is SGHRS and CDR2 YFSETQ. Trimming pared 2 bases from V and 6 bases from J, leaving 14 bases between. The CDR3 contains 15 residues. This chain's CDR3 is CASSLWREAAGELFF. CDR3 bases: TGCGCCAGCAGCTTATGGAGGGAGGCAGCCGGGGAGCTGTTTTTT.

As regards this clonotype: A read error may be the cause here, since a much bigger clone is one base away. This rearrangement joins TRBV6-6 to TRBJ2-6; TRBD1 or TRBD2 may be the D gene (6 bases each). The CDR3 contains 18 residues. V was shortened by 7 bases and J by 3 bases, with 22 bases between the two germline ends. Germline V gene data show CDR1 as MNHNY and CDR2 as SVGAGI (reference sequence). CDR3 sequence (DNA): TGTGCCAGCATCAAAAGGGCAGGGGACTTTGTTGGGGCCAACGTCCTGACTTTC. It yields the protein CASIKRAGDFVGANVLTF.

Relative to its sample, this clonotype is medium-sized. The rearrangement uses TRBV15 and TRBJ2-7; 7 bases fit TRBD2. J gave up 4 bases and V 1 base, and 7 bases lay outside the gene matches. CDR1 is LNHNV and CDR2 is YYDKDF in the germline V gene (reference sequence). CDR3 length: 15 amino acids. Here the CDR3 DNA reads TGTGCCACCAGCAGAGGAGGGGCTAGCGGATACGAGCAGTACTTC. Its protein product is CATSRGGASGYEQYF.

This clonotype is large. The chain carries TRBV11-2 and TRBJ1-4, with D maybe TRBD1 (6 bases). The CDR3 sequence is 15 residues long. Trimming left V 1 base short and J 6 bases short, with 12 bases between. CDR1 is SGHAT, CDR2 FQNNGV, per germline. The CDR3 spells CASSLAGARDEKLFF. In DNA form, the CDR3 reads TGTGCCAGCAGCTTAGCAGGGGCGAGGGATGAAAAACTGTTTTTT.

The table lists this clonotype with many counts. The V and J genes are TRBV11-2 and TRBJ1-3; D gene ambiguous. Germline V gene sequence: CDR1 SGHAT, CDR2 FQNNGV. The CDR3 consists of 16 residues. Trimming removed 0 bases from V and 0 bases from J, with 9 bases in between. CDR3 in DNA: TGTGCCAGCAGCTTAGATCGCGGGGTCTCTGGAAACACCATATATTTT. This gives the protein CASSLDRGVSGNTIYF.

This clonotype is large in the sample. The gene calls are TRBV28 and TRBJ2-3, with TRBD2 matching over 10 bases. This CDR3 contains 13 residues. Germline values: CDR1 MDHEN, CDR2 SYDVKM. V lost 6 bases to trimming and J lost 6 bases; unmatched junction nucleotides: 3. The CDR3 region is CASSTSGIDTQYF. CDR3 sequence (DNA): TGTGCCAGCAGCACTAGCGGGATTGATACGCAGTATTTT.

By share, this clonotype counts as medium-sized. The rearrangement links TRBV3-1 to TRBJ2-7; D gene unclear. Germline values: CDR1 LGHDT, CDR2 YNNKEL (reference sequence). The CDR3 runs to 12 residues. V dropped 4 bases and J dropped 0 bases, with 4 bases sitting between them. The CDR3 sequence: CASSPDSYEQYF. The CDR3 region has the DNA TGTGCCAGCAGCCCCGACTCCTACGAGCAGTACTTC.

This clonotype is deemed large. CDR3 protein: CASSSQGTDTQYF. In nucleotides, the CDR3 is TGTGCCAGCAGCTCTCAGGGAACAGATACGCAGTATTTT. The chain links TRBV7-3 to TRBJ2-3, with D maybe TRBD1 (5 bases). V shed 4 bases and J shed 3 bases, with 8 bases lying between them. Germline V gene lookup returns CDR1 SGHTA and CDR2 FQGTGA. The CDR3 extends over 13 amino acids.

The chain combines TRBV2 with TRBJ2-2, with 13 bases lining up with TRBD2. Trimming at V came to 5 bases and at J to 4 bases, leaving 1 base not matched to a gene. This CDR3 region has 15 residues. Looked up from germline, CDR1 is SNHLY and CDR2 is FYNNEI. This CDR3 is CASSRTSGGTGELFF. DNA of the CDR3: TGTGCCAGCAGTAGGACTAGCGGGGGCACCGGGGAGCTGTTTTTT.

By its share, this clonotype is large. The DNA of the CDR3 is TGCGCCAGCAGCTGGTTTTTAGCGGGAGGCAATGAGCAGTTCTTC. This translates into CASSWFLAGGNEQFF. V usage is TRBV5-1 and J usage is TRBJ2-1; 10 bases are a match to TRBD2. The CDR3 extends over 15 amino acids. With 3 bases clipped from V and 6 bases from J, the junction kept 6 bases outside the gene matches. Germline V lookup: CDR1 SGHRS, CDR2 YFSETQ. The full variable domain, rest sourced from reference TRBV5-1 and TRBJ2-1, is KAGVTQTPRYLIKTRGQQVTLSCSPISGHRSVSWYQQTPGQGLQFLFEYFSETQRNKGNFPGRFSGRQFSNSRSEMNVSTLELGDSALYLCASSWFLAGGNEQFFGPGTRLTVL.

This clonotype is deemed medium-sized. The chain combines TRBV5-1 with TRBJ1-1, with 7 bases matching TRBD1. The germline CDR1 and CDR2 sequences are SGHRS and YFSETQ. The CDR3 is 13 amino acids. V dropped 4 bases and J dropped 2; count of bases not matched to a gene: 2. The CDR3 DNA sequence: TGCGCCAGCAGCCGGGACAGAAACACTGAAGCTTTCTTT. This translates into CASSRDRNTEAFF. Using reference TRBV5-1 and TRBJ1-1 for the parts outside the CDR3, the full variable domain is KAGVTQTPRYLIKTRGQQVTLSCSPISGHRSVSWYQQTPGQGLQFLFEYFSETQRNKGNFPGRFSGRQFSNSRSEMNVSTLELGDSALYLCASSRDRNTEAFFGQGTRLTVV.

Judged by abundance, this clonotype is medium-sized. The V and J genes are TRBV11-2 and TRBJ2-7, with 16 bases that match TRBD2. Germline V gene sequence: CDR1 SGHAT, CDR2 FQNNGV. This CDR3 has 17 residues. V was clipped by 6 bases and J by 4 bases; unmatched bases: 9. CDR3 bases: TGTGCCAGCAGGATGGGACTAGCGGGAGGGCGAGCGTACGAGCAGTACTTC. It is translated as CASRMGLAGGRAYEQYF.

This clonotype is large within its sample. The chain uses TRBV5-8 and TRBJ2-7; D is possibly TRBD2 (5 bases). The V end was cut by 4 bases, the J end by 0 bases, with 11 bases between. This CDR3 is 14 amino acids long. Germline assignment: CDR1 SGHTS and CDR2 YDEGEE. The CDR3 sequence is CASSPRGVSYEQYF. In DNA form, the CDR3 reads TGTGCCAGCAGCCCCCGGGGTGTCTCCTACGAGCAGTACTTC.

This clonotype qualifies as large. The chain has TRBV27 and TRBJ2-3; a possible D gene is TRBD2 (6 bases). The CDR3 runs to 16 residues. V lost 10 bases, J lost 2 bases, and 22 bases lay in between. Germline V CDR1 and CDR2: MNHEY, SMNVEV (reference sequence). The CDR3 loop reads CATGRLLGTATDTQYF. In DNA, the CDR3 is TGTGCCACCGGTCGACTGTTAGGGACTGCCACAGATACGCAGTATTTT.

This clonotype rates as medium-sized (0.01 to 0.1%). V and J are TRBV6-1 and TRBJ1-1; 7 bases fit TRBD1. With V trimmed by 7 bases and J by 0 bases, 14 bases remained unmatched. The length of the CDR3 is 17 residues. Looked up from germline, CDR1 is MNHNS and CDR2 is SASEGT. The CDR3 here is CASTKRPGTALNTEAFF. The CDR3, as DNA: TGTGCCAGCACCAAACGTCCTGGGACAGCGCTGAACACTGAAGCTTTCTTT.